The 30 T cell receptor beta chains below come from one sample, sequenced in a study of T cells in localized non-small cell lung cancer. The protocol was immunoSEQ multiplex PCR, while the TCRdb copy is restricted to in-frame clones and leaves out a portion. The sample carries fewer than 100,000 clones, approximately 80% recorded once. Here the sequenced sample was peripheral blood, taken before any cancer treatment. These receptors were obtained from a female donor aged 60 or older with stage I lung adenocarcinoma.

This clone was recorded a few times. The chain has TRBV27 and TRBJ1-2; a possible D gene is TRBD1 (5 bases). CDR3 length equals 13 residues. V lost 8 bases, J lost 3 bases, and 13 bases lay in between. Germline CDR1 reads MNHEY; CDR2 reads SMNVEV (reference sequence). DNA of the CDR3: TGTGCCAGCGGGCTGCGGGGGGACTATGGCTACACCTTC. Protein sequence: CASGLRGDYGYTF.

The genes are TRBV5-4 and TRBJ2-1, with D perhaps assigned TRBD1 or TRBD2 (5 bases each). V lost 3 bases to trimming and J lost 3 bases, with 16 bases between them. The germline gives CDR1 SGHNT, CDR2 YYREEE (reference sequence). The CDR3 is 16 residues long. The CDR3 DNA is TGTGCCAGCAGCTCTCGGACTCAAAGGGGCTACAATGAGCAGTTCTTC. As protein: CASSSRTQRGYNEQFF.

The chain has TRBV5-4 and TRBJ2-5; D unclear. The CDR3 spans 13 residues. V was shortened by 4 bases and J by 5 bases, with 12 bases between the two germline ends. Germline CDR1 reads SGHNT; CDR2 reads YYREEE (reference sequence). The CDR3 DNA reads TGTGCCAGCAGCCAACTTAGTGAGGAGACCCAGTACTTC. The encoded protein is CASSQLSEETQYF.

The chain is built from TRBV11-2 and TRBJ1-2; 9 nucleotides align to TRBD1. CDR3 length equals 14 residues. The V gene end was trimmed by 1 base and the J gene end by 7 bases; junction bases not matched to a gene: 4. Looked up from germline, CDR1 is SGHAT and CDR2 is FQNNGV. The CDR3 nucleotides are TGTGCCAGCAGCTTAGGTGGGGACAGGGTTGGCTACACCTTC. This gives the protein CASSLGGDRVGYTF.

The genes are TRBV19 and TRBJ2-2; D is possibly TRBD1 (6 bases). V lost 4 bases, J lost 5 bases, and 11 bases lay in between. The germline gives CDR1 LNHDA, CDR2 SQIVND (reference sequence). CDR3 size: 14 residues. The CDR3 DNA reads as TGTGCCAGTAGTACAACAGGGATTACCGGGGAGCTGTTTTTT. Its translation: CASSTTGITGELFF.

The genes are TRBV19 and TRBJ1-1; the D is unclear. Germline V gives CDR1 LNHDA, CDR2 SQIVND (reference sequence). The V end lost 3 bases, the J end lost 1 base, and 6 bases lay between the germline ends. The CDR3 is 13 amino acids. The CDR3 reads CASSIKENTEAFF. The CDR3 coding sequence is TGTGCCAGTAGTATTAAGGAGAACACTGAAGCTTTCTTT.

J is TRBJ2-1 and V is TRBV19; TRBD1 might be the D (5 bases). From germline, CDR1 is LNHDA and CDR2 SQIVND (reference sequence). The CDR3 has 14 residues. V was clipped by 9 bases and J by 0 bases, with 12 bases between them. The CDR3 here is CASRRESSYNEQFF. DNA for the CDR3: TGTGCCAGCCGCAGGGAAAGCTCCTACAATGAGCAGTTCTTC.

CDR3 residues: CASSDRAYGYTF. CDR3 DNA: TGCGCCAGCAGTGACAGGGCTTATGGCTACACCTTC. The V gene is TRBV10-2, the J gene TRBJ1-2; D perhaps matches TRBD1 (5 bases). Trimming removed 3 bases at V and 5 bases at J, with 7 bases between. The CDR3 totals 12 residues. Germline CDR1 reads WSHSY; CDR2 reads SAAADI.

The chain is built from TRBV10-3 and TRBJ2-1; TRBD1 might be the D (5 bases). Germline CDR1 reads ENHRY; CDR2 reads SYGVKD. The ends were cut back, 7 bases at V and 8 bases at J, with 18 bases in the middle. This CDR3 contains 14 residues. CDR3 protein: CAIKVGPIGDEQFF. The CDR3 nucleotides are TGTGCCATCAAAGTGGGGCCTATTGGAGATGAGCAGTTCTTC.

The V gene is TRBV5-4, the J gene TRBJ1-2; D might be TRBD1 (5 bases). CDR3 length: 13 amino acids. V lost 1 base to trimming and J lost 8 bases, with 12 bases between them. The germline gives CDR1 SGHNT, CDR2 YYREEE (reference sequence). The CDR3 protein is CASSLPPGRGYTF. The CDR3 DNA is TGTGCCAGCAGCTTGCCCCCAGGGCGGGGCTACACCTTC.

V usage is TRBV19 and J usage is TRBJ2-7; D gene unclear. The CDR3 spans 15 residues. The germline V and J ends were trimmed by 4 bases and 5 bases, with 18 bases remaining between them. CDR1 LNHDA and CDR2 SQIVND come from the germline V gene (reference sequence). CDR3 in amino acids: CASSTTTLGNHEQYF. The CDR3 region has the DNA TGTGCCAGTAGTACTACGACTCTGGGGAACCACGAGCAGTACTTC. The full variable domain, in which reference TRBV19 and TRBJ2-7 provide the parts outside the CDR3, is DGGITQSPKYLFRKEGQNVTLSCEQNLNHDAMYWYRQDPGQGLRLIYYSQIVNDFQKGDIAEGYSVSREKKESFPLTVTSAQKNPTAFYLCASSTTTLGNHEQYFGPGTRLTVT.

V is TRBV30 and J is TRBJ2-3, with 11 bases matching TRBD2. Germline assignment: CDR1 GTSNPN and CDR2 SVGIG (reference sequence). The junction had 5 bases not matched to a gene; V was cut back by 6 bases and J by 3 bases. The CDR3 sequence is 14 residues long. The CDR3 nucleotides are TGTGCCTGCGAGGGGACTAGCGGTACAGATACGCAGTATTTT. This sequence encodes CACEGTSGTDTQYF.

The chain combines TRBV9 with TRBJ2-7, with 9 bases matching TRBD2. The V segment lost 0 bases and the J segment 3 bases; nucleotides outside the gene matches: 1. CDR1 is SGDLS and CDR2 is YYNGEE in the germline V gene. The CDR3 sequence is 14 residues long. CDR3 region: CASSVGAGGYEQYF. The CDR3 DNA reads TGTGCCAGCAGCGTAGGAGCGGGGGGCTACGAGCAGTACTTC.

This clone was detected once. This chain connects TRBV2 to TRBJ2-5; no firm D call. The CDR3 is 10 amino acids. Trimming removed 8 bases from V and 3 bases from J, with 4 bases in between. Per germline, CDR1 SNHLY and CDR2 FYNNEI. The CDR3 DNA follows: TGTGCCAGCGGGGAAGAGACCCAGTACTTC. Protein product: CASGEETQYF.

V usage is TRBV5-1 and J usage is TRBJ2-2, with D possibly TRBD1 on 5 matching bases. Germline lookup yields CDR1 SGHRS and CDR2 YFSETQ. The CDR3 consists of 15 residues. V was trimmed by 5 bases and J by 0 bases, leaving 11 bases between them. CDR3 region: CASRVGRANTGELFF. For the CDR3, the DNA is TGCGCCAGCAGGGTAGGCAGGGCGAACACCGGGGAGCTGTTTTTT.

V gene TRBV11-1 combines with J gene TRBJ1-1; perhaps TRBD1 as D (6 bases). V was cut by 4 bases and J by 3 bases, with 15 bases left in between. CDR1 SGHAT and CDR2 FQDESV come from the germline V gene (reference sequence). This CDR3 region has 15 residues. The CDR3 sequence is CASSSYRVRDTEAFF. DNA of the CDR3: TGTGCCAGCAGCTCTTACAGGGTACGGGACACTGAAGCTTTCTTT.

V is TRBV5-8 and J is TRBJ2-5, with 11 nucleotides matching TRBD2. The V gene end was trimmed by 0 bases and the J gene end by 2 bases; junction bases not matched to a gene: 3. Germline CDR1 SGHTS, CDR2 YDEGEE. The CDR3 length is 16 residues. This CDR3 reads CASSLGLAGGQETQYF. The CDR3 DNA reads TGTGCCAGCAGCTTGGGTCTAGCGGGGGGACAAGAGACCCAGTACTTC.

This clone was observed a few times. The chain couples TRBV11-1 to TRBJ1-1; D is undetermined. The length of the CDR3 is 15 residues. The V end lost 1 base, the J end lost 0 bases, and 9 bases lay between the germline ends. Germline lookup yields CDR1 SGHAT and CDR2 FQDESV (reference sequence). The CDR3 sequence is CASSLEGRLNTEAFF. CDR3 DNA sequence: TGTGCCAGCAGCTTAGAAGGGAGACTGAACACTGAAGCTTTCTTT. Full variable domain (remainder filled in from reference TRBV11-1 and TRBJ1-1): EAEVAQSPRYKITEKSQAVAFWCDPISGHATLYWYRQILGQGPELLVQFQDESVVDDSQLPKDRFSAERLKGVDSTLKIQPAELGDSAMYLCASSLEGRLNTEAFFGQGTRLTVV.

The genes are TRBV7-2 and TRBJ2-1, with 14 nucleotides matching TRBD2. This CDR3 has 19 residues. The V segment lost 2 bases and the J segment 1 base; nucleotides outside the gene matches: 7. Germline V gives CDR1 SGHTA, CDR2 FQGNSA. Here the CDR3 reads CASSLSGTSGRGSYNEQFF. CDR3 DNA: TGTGCCAGCAGCTTAAGCGGGACTAGCGGGAGAGGATCCTACAATGAGCAGTTCTTC.

This clone has ten or more counts. The J gene is TRBJ2-5, the V gene TRBV19; TRBD1 is a possible D gene (5 bases). The CDR3 covers 14 residues. Trimming shortened V by 6 bases and J by 7 bases, and 18 bases separated the two germline ends. Per germline, CDR1 LNHDA and CDR2 SQIVND (reference sequence). The CDR3 region has the DNA TGTGCCAGTAGACGGCTGGACCGCCAGGGGACCCAGTACTTC. Its protein is CASRRLDRQGTQYF.

The chain joins TRBV30 to TRBJ2-5; D unresolved. The V end was cut by 1 base, the J end by 5 bases, with 2 bases between. The CDR3 has 10 residues. Germline V gene lookup returns CDR1 GTSNPN and CDR2 SVGIG (reference sequence). The CDR3, as DNA: TGTGCCTGGAGTGCTGAGACCCAGTACTTC. Amino acids: CAWSAETQYF. Together with reference TRBV30 and TRBJ2-5, the CDR3 gives the full variable domain: SQTIHQWPATLVQPVGSPLSLECTVEGTSNPNLYWYRQAAGRGLQLLFYSVGIGQISSEVPQNLSASRPQDRQFILSSKKLLLSDSGFYLCAWSAETQYFGPGTRLLVL.

V and J are TRBV19 and TRBJ2-5, with 10 nucleotides matching TRBD2. The junction had 7 bases not matched to a gene; V was cut back by 8 bases and J by 1 base. This CDR3 comprises 15 residues. Germline V CDR1 and CDR2: LNHDA, SQIVND (reference sequence). The CDR3: CASARTSGPQETQYF. CDR3 bases: TGTGCCAGTGCTCGGACTAGCGGACCCCAAGAGACCCAGTACTTC.

The V and J genes are TRBV6-1 and TRBJ1-1, with 11 bases aligning to TRBD1. V was pared by 2 bases and J by 1 base, with 3 bases of the junction left unmatched. The CDR3 runs to 16 residues. CDR1 and CDR2 from the germline V gene are MNHNS and SASEGT. This CDR3 reads CASSEWTGGKNTEAFF. CDR3 in DNA: TGTGCCAGCAGTGAATGGACAGGGGGCAAGAACACTGAAGCTTTCTTT.

V gene TRBV6-6 combines with J gene TRBJ2-7; 9 positions match TRBD2. V lost 8 bases to trimming and J lost 2 bases; unmatched junction nucleotides: 4. CDR1 and CDR2 (germline): MNHNY, SVGAGI (reference sequence). The CDR3 is made up of 13 amino acids. Written as DNA, the CDR3 is TGTGCCAGCTCGGCGGGAGGGCCCTACGAGCAGTACTTC. Translating gives CASSAGGPYEQYF.

The table lists this clone with a few counts. This rearrangement joins TRBV6-4 to TRBJ2-3, with D perhaps TRBD1 or TRBD2 (5 bases each). The CDR3 is made up of 15 amino acids. Germline CDR1 and CDR2: MRHNA and SNTAGT. Trimming took 3 bases from V and 5 from J, leaving 15 bases between them. Written as DNA, the CDR3 is TGTGCCAGCAGTGAATTAGCGAATACAGGAGATACGCAGTATTTT. It codes for CASSELANTGDTQYF.

The rearrangement joins TRBV7-9 to TRBJ2-3; possibly TRBD1 for D (5 bases). The V end lost 5 bases, the J end lost 5 bases, and 11 bases lay between the germline ends. In germline, CDR1 is SEHNR, CDR2 FQNEAQ (reference sequence). There are 13 residues in the CDR3. For the CDR3, the DNA is TGTGCCAGCAGCCTAGACAGCCAAGATACGCAGTATTTT. Encoded protein: CASSLDSQDTQYF.

This sequence joins TRBV29-1 and TRBJ2-5; 12 bases match TRBD2. The V segment lost 6 bases and the J segment 4 bases; nucleotides outside the gene matches: 12. The CDR3 is 16 residues long. Germline V CDR1 and CDR2: SQVTM, ANQGSEA. The CDR3 reads CSVSRTSGISRETQYF. CDR3 DNA sequence: TGCAGCGTCTCCCGGACTAGCGGGATTAGTCGAGAGACCCAGTACTTC.

The chain is built from TRBV7-2 and TRBJ2-4; possibly TRBD1 or TRBD2 for D (5 bases each). The CDR3 extends over 13 amino acids. The germline V gene encodes CDR1 SGHTA and CDR2 FQGNSA. V gave up 4 bases and J gave up 5 bases, with 9 bases separating them. The CDR3 region is CASSWGRENIQYF. The CDR3 nucleotides read TGTGCCAGCAGCTGGGGACGGGAAAACATTCAGTACTTC.

With respect to this clone: The identical CDR3 is also encoded by other nucleotide sequences in the sample. The chain recombines TRBV9 with TRBJ1-1, with 10 bases lining up with TRBD1. This CDR3 region has 13 residues. CDR1 and CDR2 from the germline V gene are SGDLS and YYNGEE. With 7 bases clipped from V and 5 bases from J, the junction kept 5 bases outside the gene matches. Here the CDR3 reads CASSGTGVTEAFF. The DNA for the CDR3 is TGTGCCAGCTCCGGGACAGGGGTGACTGAAGCTTTCTTT.

In nucleotides, the CDR3 is TGTGCCAGCAGCGGACATCAGACGACCAATGAGCAGTTCTTC. As protein: CASSGHQTTNEQFF. The chain carries TRBV9 and TRBJ2-1; D is ambiguous. Germline CDR1 is SGDLS and CDR2 is YYNGEE. The CDR3 extends over 14 amino acids. V was cut by 3 bases and J by 6 bases, with 13 bases left in between.